The sample holds a few counts of the clone carrying this T cell receptor (beta chain). Some clones are missing from TCRdb's copy, which holds only in-frame ones; the method was immunoSEQ multiplex PCR. The sample shows just over 20,000 clones, 75% to 85% of them seen only once. This sample is drawn from a study of OX40 agonist ivuxolimab in advanced cancers. About the study: Six ivuxolimab dose levels, 0.01 to 10 mg/kg, were given intravenously every 2 weeks. Allowance was made for prior anti-PD-1, anti-PD-L1 or anti-CTLA-4 therapy, and roughly 40% had some. Partial responses were achieved by three patients: one hepatocellular carcinoma, two cutaneous melanoma.

The V end was cut by 1 base, the J end by 4 bases, with 12 bases between. This CDR3 is 15 amino acids long. The V gene's germline CDR1 is SGHNT and CDR2 YENEEA. Blood samples were obtained at baseline, cycle 4 day 1, and cycle 7 day 1. The starting material was CD4+ or CD8+ T cells sorted from blood, obtained in a trial of the OX40 agonist ivuxolimab. This chain joins TRBV11-3 and TRBJ2-3; tentatively, D is TRBD1 or TRBD2 (5 bases each). The receptor was derived from an adult with an advanced solid tumor such as melanoma, head and neck, liver or kidney cancer. The CDR3 DNA reads as TGTGCCAGCAGCTTAGGCCTGGGGGAATCAGATACGCAGTATTTT. Protein product: CASSLGLGESDTQYF.